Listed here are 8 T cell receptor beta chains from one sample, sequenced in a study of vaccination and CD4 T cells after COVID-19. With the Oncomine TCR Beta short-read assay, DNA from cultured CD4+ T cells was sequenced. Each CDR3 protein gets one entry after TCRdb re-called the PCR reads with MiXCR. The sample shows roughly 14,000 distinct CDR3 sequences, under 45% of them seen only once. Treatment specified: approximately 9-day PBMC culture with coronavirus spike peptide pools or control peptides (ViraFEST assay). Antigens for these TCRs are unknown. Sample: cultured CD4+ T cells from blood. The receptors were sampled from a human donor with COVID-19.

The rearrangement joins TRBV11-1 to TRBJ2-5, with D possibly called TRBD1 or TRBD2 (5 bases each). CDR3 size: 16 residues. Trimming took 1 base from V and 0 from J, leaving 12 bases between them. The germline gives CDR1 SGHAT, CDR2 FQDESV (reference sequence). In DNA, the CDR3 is TGTGCCAGCAGCTTAGAGAGGGGACCGTACCAAGAGACCCAGTACTTC. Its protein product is CASSLERGPYQETQYF.

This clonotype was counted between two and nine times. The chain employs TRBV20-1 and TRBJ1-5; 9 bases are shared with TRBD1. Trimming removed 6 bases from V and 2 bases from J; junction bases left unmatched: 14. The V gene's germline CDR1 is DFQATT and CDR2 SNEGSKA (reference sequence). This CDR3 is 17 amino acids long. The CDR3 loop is CSATRSTGGLGNQPQHF. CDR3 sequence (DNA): TGCAGTGCCACTAGATCGACAGGGGGGTTGGGCAATCAGCCCCAGCATTTT.

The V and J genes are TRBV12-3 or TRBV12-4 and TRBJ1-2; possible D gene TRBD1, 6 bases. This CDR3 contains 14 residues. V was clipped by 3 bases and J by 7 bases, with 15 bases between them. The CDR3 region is CASSFNGGAAGYTF. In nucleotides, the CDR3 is TGTGCCAGCAGTTTTAATGGGGGGGCGGCTGGCTACACCTTC.

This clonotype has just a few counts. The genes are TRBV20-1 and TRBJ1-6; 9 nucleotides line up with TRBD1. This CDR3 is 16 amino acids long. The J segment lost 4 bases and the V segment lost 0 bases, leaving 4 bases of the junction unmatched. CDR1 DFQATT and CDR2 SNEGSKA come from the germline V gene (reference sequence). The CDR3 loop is CSARDRGQGYNSPLHF. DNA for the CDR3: TGCAGTGCTAGAGATCGAGGACAGGGGTATAATTCACCCCTCCACTTT.

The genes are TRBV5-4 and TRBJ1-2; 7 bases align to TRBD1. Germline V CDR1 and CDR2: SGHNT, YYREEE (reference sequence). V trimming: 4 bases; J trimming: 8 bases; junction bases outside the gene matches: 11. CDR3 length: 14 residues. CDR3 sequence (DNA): TGTGCCAGCAGCAAAGACAGGGCTGTTGGCGGCTACACCTTC. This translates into CASSKDRAVGGYTF.

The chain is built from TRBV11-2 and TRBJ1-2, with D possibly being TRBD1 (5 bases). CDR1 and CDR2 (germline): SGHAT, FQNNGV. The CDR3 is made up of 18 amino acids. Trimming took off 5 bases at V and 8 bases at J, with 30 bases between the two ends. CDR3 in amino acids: CASSLNRGGDWLGGGYTF. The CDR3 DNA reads TGTGCCAGCAGCCTCAATCGCGGGGGGGACTGGCTGGGAGGGGGCTACACCTTC.

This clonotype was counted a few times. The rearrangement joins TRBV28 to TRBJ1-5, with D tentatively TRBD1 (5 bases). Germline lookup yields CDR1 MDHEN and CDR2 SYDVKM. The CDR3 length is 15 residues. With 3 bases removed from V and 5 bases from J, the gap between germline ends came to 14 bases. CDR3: CASSFPQGLDQPQHF. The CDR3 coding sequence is TGTGCCAGCAGTTTCCCCCAGGGTTTGGATCAGCCCCAGCATTTT.

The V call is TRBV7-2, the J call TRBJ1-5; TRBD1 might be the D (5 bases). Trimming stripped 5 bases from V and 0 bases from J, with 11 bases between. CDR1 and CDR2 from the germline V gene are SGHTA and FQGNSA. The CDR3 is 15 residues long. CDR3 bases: TGTGCCAGCAGCCCGCAGGGCCTTAGCAATCAGCCCCAGCATTTT. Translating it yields CASSPQGLSNQPQHF.